One T cell receptor beta chain is described in this entry. Its specificity is unknown. The sample is drawn from a study of regulatory and conventional T cells in RAG deficiency. The V and J ends lost 4 bases and 4 bases respectively, with 8 bases between them. This CDR3 comprises 12 residues. Germline V gene lookup returns CDR1 SEHNR and CDR2 FQNEAQ (reference sequence). Broader study findings: Omenn CD25-high CD127-low cells may be activated cells, not true Tregs. Treg unique TCR beta sequences were 80 to 100-fold fewer in Omenn syndrome and CID/AS patients than controls. Control T-cell subsets had markedly higher Shannon entropy and lower Simpson indices than RAG-deficient patients.

TCRdb's table, derived via immunoSEQ multiplex PCR, lists solely in-frame clones and lacks some. The table has 6,000 to 8,000 clones, 82% seen once; the top ten hold around 13%. These same records also appear under a second study, on regulatory T cells. As that report states: Primers: 52 TRBV forward and 13 TRBJ reverse.

The V gene is TRBV7-9, the J gene TRBJ2-7, with TRBD1 as a possible D gene (5 bases). The receptor was derived from a human donor in good health. The sample consisted of CD8+ T cells sorted from blood. Written as DNA, the CDR3 is TGTGCCAGCAGCTCTCAGGGTTACGAGCAGTACTTC. It specifies CASSSQGYEQYF.